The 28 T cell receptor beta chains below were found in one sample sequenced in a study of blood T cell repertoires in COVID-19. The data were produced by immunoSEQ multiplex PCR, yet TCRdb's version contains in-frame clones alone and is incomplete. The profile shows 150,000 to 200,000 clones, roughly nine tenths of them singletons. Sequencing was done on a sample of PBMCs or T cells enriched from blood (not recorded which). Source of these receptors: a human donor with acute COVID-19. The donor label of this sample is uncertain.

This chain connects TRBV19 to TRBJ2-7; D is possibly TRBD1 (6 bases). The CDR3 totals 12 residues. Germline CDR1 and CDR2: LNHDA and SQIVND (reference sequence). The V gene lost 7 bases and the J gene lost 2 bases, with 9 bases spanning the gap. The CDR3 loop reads CASNRETYEQYF. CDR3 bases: TGTGCCAGTAACAGGGAGACCTACGAGCAGTACTTC.

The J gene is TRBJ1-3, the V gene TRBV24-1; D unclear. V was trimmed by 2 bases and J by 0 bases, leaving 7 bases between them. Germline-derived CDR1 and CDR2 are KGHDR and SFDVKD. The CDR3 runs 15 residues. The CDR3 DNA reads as TGTGCCACCAGTGATTCGTCCTTCTCTGGAAACACCATATATTTT. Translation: CATSDSSFSGNTIYF.

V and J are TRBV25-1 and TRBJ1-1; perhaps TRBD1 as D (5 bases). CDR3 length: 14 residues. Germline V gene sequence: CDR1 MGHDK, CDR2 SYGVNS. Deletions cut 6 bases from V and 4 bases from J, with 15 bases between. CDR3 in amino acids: CASSVDRWGTEAFF. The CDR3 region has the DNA TGTGCCAGCAGCGTAGACAGATGGGGCACTGAAGCTTTCTTT.

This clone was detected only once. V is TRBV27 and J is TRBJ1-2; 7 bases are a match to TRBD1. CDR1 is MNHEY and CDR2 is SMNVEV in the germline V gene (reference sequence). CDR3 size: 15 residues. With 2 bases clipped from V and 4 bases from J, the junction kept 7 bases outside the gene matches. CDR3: CASSLVGGAGYGYTF. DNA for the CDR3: TGTGCCAGCAGTTTAGTAGGGGGCGCCGGCTATGGCTACACCTTC.

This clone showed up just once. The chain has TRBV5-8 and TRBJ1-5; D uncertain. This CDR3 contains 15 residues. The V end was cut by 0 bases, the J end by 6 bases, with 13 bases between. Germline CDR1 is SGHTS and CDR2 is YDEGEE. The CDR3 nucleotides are TGTGCCAGCAGCTTGGCCAGTCCCCGAGGTCAGCCCCAGCATTTT. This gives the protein CASSLASPRGQPQHF. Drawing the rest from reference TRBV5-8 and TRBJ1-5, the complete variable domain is EAGVTQSPTHLIKTRGQQATLRCSPISGHTSVYWYQQALGLGLQFLLWYDEGEERNRGNFPPRFSGRQFPNYSSELNVNALELEDSALYLCASSLASPRGQPQHFGDGTRLSIL.

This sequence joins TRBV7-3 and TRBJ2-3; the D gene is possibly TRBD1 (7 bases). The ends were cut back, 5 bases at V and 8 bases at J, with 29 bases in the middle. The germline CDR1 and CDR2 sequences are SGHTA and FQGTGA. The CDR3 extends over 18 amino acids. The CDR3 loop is CASSPRKGAIEGGGTQYF. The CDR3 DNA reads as TGTGCCAGCAGCCCACGAAAGGGGGCGATCGAGGGGGGAGGTACGCAGTATTTT.

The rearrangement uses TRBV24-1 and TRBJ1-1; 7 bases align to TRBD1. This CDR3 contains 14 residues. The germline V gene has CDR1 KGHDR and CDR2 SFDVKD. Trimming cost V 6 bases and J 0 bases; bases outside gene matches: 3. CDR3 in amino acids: CATSQGDMNTEAFF. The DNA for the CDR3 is TGTGCCACCAGTCAGGGGGACATGAACACTGAAGCTTTCTTT.

CDR3 sequence reads: CASSQGTGVNSPLHF. The CDR3 coding sequence is TGTGCCAGCAGCCAAGGGACAGGGGTAAATTCACCCCTCCACTTT. The J gene is TRBJ1-6, the V gene TRBV3-1 (or the pseudogene TRBV3-2), with 9 bases lining up with TRBD1. The CDR3 has 15 residues. Germline V gene data show CDR1 as LGHDT and CDR2 as YNNKEL (reference sequence). V dropped 1 base and J dropped 7; count of bases not matched to a gene: 2.

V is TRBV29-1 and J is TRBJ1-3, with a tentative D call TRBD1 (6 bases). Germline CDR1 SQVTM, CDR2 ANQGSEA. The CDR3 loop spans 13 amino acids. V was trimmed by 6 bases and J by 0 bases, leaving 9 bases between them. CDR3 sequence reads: CSVEQGSGNTIYF. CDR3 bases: TGCAGCGTCGAACAGGGCTCTGGAAACACCATATATTTT. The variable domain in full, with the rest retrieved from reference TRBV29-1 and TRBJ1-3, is SAVISQKPSRDICQRGTSLTIQCQVDSQVTMMFWYRQQPGQSLTLIATANQGSEATYESGFVIDKFPISRPNLTFSTLTVSNMSPEDSSIYLCSVEQGSGNTIYFGEGSWLTVV.

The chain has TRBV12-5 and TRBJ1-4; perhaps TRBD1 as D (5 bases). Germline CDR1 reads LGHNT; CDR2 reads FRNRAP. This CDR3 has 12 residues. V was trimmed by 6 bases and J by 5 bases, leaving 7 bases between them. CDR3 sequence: CASGTVNEKLFF. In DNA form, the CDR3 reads TGTGCTAGTGGGACAGTGAATGAAAAACTGTTTTTT.

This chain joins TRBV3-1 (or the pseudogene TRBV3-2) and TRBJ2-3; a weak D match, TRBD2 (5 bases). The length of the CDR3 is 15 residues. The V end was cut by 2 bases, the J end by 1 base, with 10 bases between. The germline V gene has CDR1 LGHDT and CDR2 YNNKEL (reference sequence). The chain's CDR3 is CASSQRSSGTDTQYF. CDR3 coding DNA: TGTGCCAGCAGCCAACGGAGTAGCGGCACAGATACGCAGTATTTT.

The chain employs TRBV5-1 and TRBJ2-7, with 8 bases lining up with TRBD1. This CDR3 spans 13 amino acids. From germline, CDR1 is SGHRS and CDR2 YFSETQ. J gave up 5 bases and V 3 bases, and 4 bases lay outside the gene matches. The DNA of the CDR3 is TGCGCCAGCAGCTACCTACAGGGGGACGAGCAGTACTTC. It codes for CASSYLQGDEQYF.

The CDR3 reads CASSQAWTSSSYNEQFF. CDR3 nucleotides: TGTGCCAGCAGCCAAGCTTGGACTTCCAGCTCCTACAATGAGCAGTTCTTC. The chain is built from TRBV4-2 and TRBJ2-1, with a tentative D call TRBD2 (5 bases). The CDR3 is 17 residues long. Germline V lookup: CDR1 LGHNA, CDR2 YNFKEQ. Trimming shortened V by 1 base and J by 0 bases, and 13 bases separated the two germline ends.

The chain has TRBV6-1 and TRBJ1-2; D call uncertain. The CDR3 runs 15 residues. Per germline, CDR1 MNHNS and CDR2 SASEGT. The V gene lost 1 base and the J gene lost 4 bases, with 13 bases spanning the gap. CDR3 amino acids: CASSEGAIITYGYTF. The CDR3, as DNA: TGTGCCAGCAGTGAAGGCGCCATTATTACCTATGGCTACACCTTC.

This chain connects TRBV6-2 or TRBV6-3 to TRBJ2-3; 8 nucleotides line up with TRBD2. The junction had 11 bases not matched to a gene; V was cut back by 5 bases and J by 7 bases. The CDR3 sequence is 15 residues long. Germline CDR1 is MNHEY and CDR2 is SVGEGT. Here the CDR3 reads CASSPRGAPGNTQYF. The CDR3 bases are TGTGCCAGCAGTCCGCGGGGGGCCCCTGGAAATACGCAGTATTTT.

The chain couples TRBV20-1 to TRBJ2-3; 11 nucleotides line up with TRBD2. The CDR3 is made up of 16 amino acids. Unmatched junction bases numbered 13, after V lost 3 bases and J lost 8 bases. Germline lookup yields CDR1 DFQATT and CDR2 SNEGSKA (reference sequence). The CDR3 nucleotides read TGCAGTGCTAGTAGGGCTAGCGGGGGGTCGGATCGTACGCAGTATTTT. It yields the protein CSASRASGGSDRTQYF.

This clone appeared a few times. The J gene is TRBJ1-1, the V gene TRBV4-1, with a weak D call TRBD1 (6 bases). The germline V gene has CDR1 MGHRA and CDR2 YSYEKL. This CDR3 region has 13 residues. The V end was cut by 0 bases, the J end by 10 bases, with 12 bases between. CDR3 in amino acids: CASSQDRGWVAFF. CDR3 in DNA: TGCGCCAGCAGCCAAGATAGGGGGTGGGTAGCTTTCTTT.

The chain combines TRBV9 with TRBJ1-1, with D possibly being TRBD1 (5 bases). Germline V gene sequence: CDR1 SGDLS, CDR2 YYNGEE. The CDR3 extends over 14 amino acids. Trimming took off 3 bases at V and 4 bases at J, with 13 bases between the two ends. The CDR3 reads CASSAGGGGTEAFF. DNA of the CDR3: TGTGCCAGCAGCGCTGGTGGCGGGGGCACTGAAGCTTTCTTT.

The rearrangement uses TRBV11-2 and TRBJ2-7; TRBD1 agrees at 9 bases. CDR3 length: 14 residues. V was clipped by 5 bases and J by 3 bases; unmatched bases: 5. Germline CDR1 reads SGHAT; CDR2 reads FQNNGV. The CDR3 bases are TGTGCCAGCAGCCCCGGGACAGGGAACTACGAGCAGTACTTC. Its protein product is CASSPGTGNYEQYF.

CDR3 amino acids: CASSEIWGQGPYF. The CDR3 coding sequence is TGTGCCAGCAGTGAAATCTGGGGACAGGGGCCGTATTTT. The genes are TRBV2 and TRBJ2-3; TRBD1 agrees at 10 bases. J lost 14 bases, V lost 2 bases, and 7 bases had no gene match. The germline V gene encodes CDR1 SNHLY and CDR2 FYNNEI. The CDR3 loop spans 13 amino acids.

The CDR3 DNA reads as TGTGCCAGCAGCTTGTGGGACAGGGGTGGAGGCTACACCTTC. It yields the protein CASSLWDRGGGYTF. This chain joins TRBV5-4 and TRBJ1-2; 10 nucleotides match TRBD1. Germline loops: CDR1 SGHNT, CDR2 YYREEE (reference sequence). The CDR3 loop spans 14 amino acids. The V gene end was trimmed by 1 base and the J gene end by 8 bases; junction bases not matched to a gene: 5.

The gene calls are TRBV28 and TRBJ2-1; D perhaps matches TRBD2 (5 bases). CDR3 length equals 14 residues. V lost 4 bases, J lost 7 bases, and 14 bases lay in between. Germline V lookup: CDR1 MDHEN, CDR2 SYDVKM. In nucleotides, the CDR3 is TGTGCCAGCAGTTCGCGGCCACTAGGGAATGAGCAGTTCTTC. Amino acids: CASSSRPLGNEQFF.

The CDR3 reads CASRPQVGGMNTEAFF. CDR3 DNA: TGCGCCAGCAGACCCCAGGTAGGGGGCATGAACACTGAAGCTTTCTTT. The chain is built from TRBV5-1 and TRBJ1-1; 7 nucleotides match TRBD1. V shed 5 bases, J shed 0 bases, and the junction held 10 bases outside the gene matches. Germline V gives CDR1 SGHRS, CDR2 YFSETQ. This CDR3 contains 16 residues.

CDR3 nucleotide sequence: TGCGCCAGCAGCCTCGGGGGGGCGCGAACTGAAGCTTTCTTT. Translating it yields CASSLGGARTEAFF. This rearrangement joins TRBV4-1 to TRBJ1-1; D is perhaps TRBD1 (6 bases). The ends were cut back, 4 bases at V and 5 bases at J, with 14 bases in the middle. The CDR3 runs to 14 residues. Germline CDR1 and CDR2: MGHRA and YSYEKL.

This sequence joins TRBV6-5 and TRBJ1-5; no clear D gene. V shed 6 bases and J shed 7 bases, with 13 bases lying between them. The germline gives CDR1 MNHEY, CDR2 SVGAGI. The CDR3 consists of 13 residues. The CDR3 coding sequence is TGTGCCAGCAGCGTACAGAGGGTACAGCCCCAGCATTTT. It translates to CASSVQRVQPQHF.

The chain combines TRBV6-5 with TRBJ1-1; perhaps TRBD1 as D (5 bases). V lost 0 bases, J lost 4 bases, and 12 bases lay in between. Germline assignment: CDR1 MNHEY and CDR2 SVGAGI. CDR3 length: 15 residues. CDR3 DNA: TGTGCCAGCAGTTACTCGTGGGGCGGGGGCACTGAAGCTTTCTTT. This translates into CASSYSWGGGTEAFF.

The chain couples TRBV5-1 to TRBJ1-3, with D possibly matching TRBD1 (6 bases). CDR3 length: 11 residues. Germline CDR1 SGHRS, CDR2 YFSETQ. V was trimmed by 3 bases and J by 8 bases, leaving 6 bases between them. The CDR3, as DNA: TGCGCCAGCAGCTCAGGGGACACCATATATTTT. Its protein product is CASSSGDTIYF.

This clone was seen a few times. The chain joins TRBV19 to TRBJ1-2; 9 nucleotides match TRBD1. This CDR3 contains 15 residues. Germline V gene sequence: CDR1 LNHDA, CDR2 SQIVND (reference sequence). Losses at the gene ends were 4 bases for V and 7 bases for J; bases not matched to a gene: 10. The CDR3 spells CASSTSDRGGSGYTF. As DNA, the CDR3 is TGTGCCAGTAGTACCTCGGACAGGGGAGGAAGTGGCTACACCTTC.